One sample yielded the 30 T cell receptor beta chains listed below, sequenced in a study of blood T cell repertoires in COVID-19 (dated by TCRdb to 2019 to 2021). Library preparation employed the immunoSEQ multiplex PCR assay. As stored in TCRdb, this immuneACCESS dataset retains in-frame rearrangements with V and J assigned. A fraction of the clones does not appear; measured against another copy, unresolved V genes explain less than half of the discrepancy, and the remainder lacks a known reason. The sample table contains around 60,000 clones; only one count was recorded for about four fifths of them. The ten largest make up 15% to 20% of the sample. Sequencing input: peripheral blood. The receptors were gathered from a man between 60 and 70 years old with COVID-19, enrolled during active disease.

V and J are TRBV19 and TRBJ1-1; weak D call: TRBD1 (5 bases). The CDR3 is 15 residues long. CDR1 and CDR2 (germline): LNHDA, SQIVND (reference sequence). V lost 1 base to trimming and J lost 1 base, with 10 bases between them. The CDR3, as DNA: TGTGCCAGTAGTATAGTTGGACAATCGAACACTGAAGCTTTCTTT. It specifies CASSIVGQSNTEAFF.

This chain connects TRBV10-3 to TRBJ2-4; no clear D gene. Per germline, CDR1 ENHRY and CDR2 SYGVKD. Deletions cut 2 bases from V and 0 bases from J, with 11 bases between. The CDR3 runs to 16 residues. CDR3 DNA sequence: TGTGCCATCAGTGAGATTGTGTTATCAGCCAAAAACATTCAGTACTTC. Amino acid sequence: CAISEIVLSAKNIQYF.

The genes are TRBV19 and TRBJ2-3; TRBD1 matches 10 bases. In germline, CDR1 is LNHDA, CDR2 SQIVND (reference sequence). The CDR3 sequence is 13 residues long. The trim removed 8 bases at V and 4 bases at J, leaving 3 bases unmatched. The CDR3 nucleotides are TGTGCCAGTTCGACAGGGGGCGCAGATACGCAGTATTTT. Protein product: CASSTGGADTQYF.

The J gene is TRBJ2-1, the V gene TRBV6-5, with TRBD2 matching over 7 bases. V trimming: 10 bases; J trimming: 15 bases; junction bases outside the gene matches: 15. CDR1 is MNHEY and CDR2 is SVGAGI in the germline V gene. The CDR3 has 12 amino acids. The CDR3, as DNA: TGTGCCAAAGGGCGGGAGCCCCACGGTAGGTTCTTC. Protein sequence: CAKGREPHGRFF.

The rearrangement joins TRBV6-5 to TRBJ1-2, with a tentative D call TRBD1 (5 bases). This CDR3 is 13 amino acids long. CDR1 is MNHEY, CDR2 SVGAGI, per germline. Trimming removed 6 bases at V and 8 bases at J, with 16 bases between. The CDR3 protein is CASSPGQGGGYTF. DNA for the CDR3: TGTGCCAGCAGCCCCGGGCAGGGCGGAGGCTACACCTTC.

The chain joins TRBV5-3 to TRBJ2-7; a weak D match, TRBD1 (6 bases). TRBV5-3 is reported as an ORF; its role is uncertain. V was cut by 2 bases and J by 4 bases, with 13 bases left in between. The CDR3 loop spans 14 amino acids. This CDR3 reads CARSFGQKNYEQYF. In nucleotides, the CDR3 is TGTGCCAGAAGCTTTGGACAGAAGAATTACGAGCAGTACTTC.

J is TRBJ2-7 and V is TRBV28, with D perhaps matching TRBD2 (6 bases). The V end lost 3 bases, the J end lost 0 bases, and 9 bases lay between the germline ends. The CDR3 consists of 14 residues. The V gene's germline CDR1 is MDHEN and CDR2 SYDVKM. Here the CDR3 reads CASSFSGDSYEQYF. As DNA, the CDR3 is TGTGCCAGCAGTTTTAGCGGAGACTCCTACGAGCAGTACTTC.

V is TRBV7-3 and J is TRBJ2-6; possible D gene TRBD1, 5 bases. In germline, CDR1 is SGHTA, CDR2 FQGTGA. Trimming took 5 bases from V and 0 from J, leaving 8 bases between them. The CDR3 sequence is 15 residues long. CDR3 sequence: CASSLDSSGANVLTF. The CDR3 DNA sequence: TGTGCCAGCAGCCTTGACAGCTCTGGGGCCAACGTCCTGACTTTC.

The chain carries TRBV6-2 or TRBV6-3 and TRBJ2-1, with TRBD2 matching 8 bases. Germline-derived CDR1 and CDR2 are MNHEY and SVGEGT. The CDR3 spans 16 residues. Trimming cost V 2 bases and J 9 bases; bases outside gene matches: 12. The CDR3 spells CASSYQGTRGRGEQFF. As DNA, the CDR3 is TGTGCCAGCAGTTACCAGGGGACTAGGGGACGAGGTGAGCAGTTCTTC.

V usage is TRBV6-5 and J usage is TRBJ1-4; D not resolved. V was pared by 4 bases and J by 0 bases, with 6 bases between. Germline V gene lookup returns CDR1 MNHEY and CDR2 SVGAGI. The CDR3 sequence is 14 residues long. CDR3 protein: CASSWTATNEKLFF. Here the CDR3 DNA reads TGTGCCAGCAGTTGGACTGCAACTAATGAAAAACTGTTTTTT.

This clone was seen a single time. The genes are TRBV7-3 and TRBJ2-3; 10 bases line up with TRBD2. CDR3 length: 20 amino acids. In germline, CDR1 is SGHTA, CDR2 FQGTGA. The junction had 16 bases not matched to a gene; V was cut back by 2 bases and J by 2 bases. The CDR3 loop reads CASSLWTSGELVIVTDTQYF. In DNA form, the CDR3 reads TGTGCCAGCAGCTTATGGACTAGCGGTGAACTAGTAATCGTCACAGATACGCAGTATTTT.

The chain carries TRBV12-5 and TRBJ2-2, with 13 bases lining up with TRBD2. The V gene's germline CDR1 is LGHNT and CDR2 FRNRAP. This CDR3 comprises 18 residues. V lost 9 bases to trimming and J lost 6 bases; unmatched junction nucleotides: 16. CDR3 amino acids: CASGLSGGLAGSAGELFF. The CDR3 DNA reads TGTGCTAGCGGGCTTTCTGGGGGACTAGCGGGATCGGCCGGGGAGCTGTTTTTT.

The V and J genes are TRBV14 and TRBJ1-1; D unclear. V shed 0 bases and J shed 10 bases, with 9 bases lying between them. The CDR3 has 12 amino acids. Germline assignment: CDR1 SGHDN and CDR2 FVKESK. CDR3 nucleotides: TGTGCCAGCAGCCAAGACTTCCTGCGAGCTTTCTTT. It specifies CASSQDFLRAFF.

The chain has TRBV7-6 and TRBJ2-5; 11 bases match TRBD2. J was trimmed by 4 bases and V by 2 bases; bases with no gene match: 3. The CDR3 is made up of 15 amino acids. Germline CDR1 is SGHVS and CDR2 is FNYEAQ. The CDR3 sequence: CASSLYTSGGETQYF. CDR3 nucleotide sequence: TGTGCCAGCAGCTTATATACTAGCGGGGGAGAGACCCAGTACTTC.

The chain couples TRBV5-6 to TRBJ2-3; D call uncertain. Germline V gene sequence: CDR1 SGHDT, CDR2 YYEEEE. V dropped 4 bases and J dropped 6 bases, with 12 bases sitting between them. CDR3 length equals 13 residues. The CDR3 spells CASSDTIIDTQYF. The CDR3 nucleotides read TGTGCCAGCAGCGATACTATAATCGATACGCAGTATTTT.

The chain joins TRBV3-1 (or the pseudogene TRBV3-2) to TRBJ1-2; no reliable D call. Germline V lookup: CDR1 LGHDT, CDR2 YNNKEL (reference sequence). The V end was cut by 4 bases, the J end by 9 bases, with 15 bases between. The CDR3 consists of 13 residues. The DNA for the CDR3 is TGTGCCAGCAGCCCCGGATCTATGGAGCGCTACACCTTC. It translates to CASSPGSMERYTF.

This chain uses TRBV6-1 with TRBJ1-5; D is possibly TRBD1 (5 bases). Germline V lookup: CDR1 MNHNS, CDR2 SASEGT. The CDR3 is 14 amino acids. The germline V and J ends were trimmed by 3 bases and 5 bases, with 11 bases remaining between them. CDR3 sequence reads: CASSEPVTDQPQHF. The DNA for the CDR3 is TGTGCCAGCAGTGAGCCAGTGACAGATCAGCCCCAGCATTTT.

This clone was seen a handful of times. This chain joins TRBV6-5 and TRBJ1-5, with D tentatively TRBD1 (6 bases). Trimming removed 6 bases at V and 5 bases at J, with 14 bases between. CDR3 length equals 14 residues. The V gene's germline CDR1 is MNHEY and CDR2 SVGAGI. The CDR3 protein is CASSSTGLYQPQHF. The CDR3 region has the DNA TGTGCCAGCAGCTCTACAGGGTTGTATCAGCCCCAGCATTTT.

The chain is built from TRBV5-1 and TRBJ1-1, with D perhaps matching TRBD1 (5 bases). The V gene lost 5 bases and the J gene lost 1 base, with 9 bases spanning the gap. This CDR3 comprises 13 residues. Germline values: CDR1 SGHRS, CDR2 YFSETQ. The CDR3 DNA is TGCGCCAGCAGACCCCAGGGGAACACTGAAGCTTTCTTT. Translating it yields CASRPQGNTEAFF.

This rearrangement joins TRBV5-1 to TRBJ2-1, with a tentative D call TRBD2 (5 bases). V was shortened by 0 bases and J by 6 bases, with 10 bases between the two germline ends. The CDR3 covers 14 residues. Germline-derived CDR1 and CDR2 are SGHRS and YFSETQ. CDR3 amino acids: CASSLGGPGNEQFF. CDR3 sequence (DNA): TGCGCCAGCAGCTTGGGAGGGCCTGGCAATGAGCAGTTCTTC.

The chain is built from TRBV5-1 and TRBJ2-7; 9 nucleotides match TRBD1. CDR3 length: 15 amino acids. Germline V lookup: CDR1 SGHRS, CDR2 YFSETQ. The V gene end was trimmed by 2 bases and the J gene end by 6 bases; junction bases not matched to a gene: 9. This CDR3 reads CASSFTGTGTGEQYF. The CDR3 nucleotides are TGCGCCAGCAGCTTTACCGGGACAGGGACGGGCGAGCAGTACTTC.

A single count supports this clone. This sequence joins TRBV5-5 and TRBJ1-2; 10 nucleotides align to TRBD1. Germline V gene sequence: CDR1 SGHKS, CDR2 YYEKEE (reference sequence). With V trimmed by 4 bases and J by 4 bases, 7 bases remained unmatched. The CDR3 has 15 amino acids. In DNA form, the CDR3 reads TGTGCCAGCAGCCCCGGGACAGGGGACTTCTATGGCTACACCTTC. The encoded protein is CASSPGTGDFYGYTF.

Here the CDR3 reads CASSQVGGHSTGELFF. CDR3 bases: TGTGCCAGCAGCCAAGTAGGCGGGCATAGCACCGGGGAGCTGTTTTTT. The rearrangement uses TRBV14 and TRBJ2-2; weak D call: TRBD2 (5 bases). The length of the CDR3 is 16 residues. Germline loops: CDR1 SGHDN, CDR2 FVKESK. Trimming pared 1 base from V and 4 bases from J, leaving 13 bases between.

The chain is built from TRBV6-5 and TRBJ2-2, with 10 nucleotides matching TRBD1. The germline V gene encodes CDR1 MNHEY and CDR2 SVGAGI. The CDR3 length is 14 residues. The ends lost 5 bases at V and 7 bases at J; junction bases unmatched: 4. CDR3 in amino acids: CASSMTGGNGELFF. Here the CDR3 DNA reads TGTGCCAGCAGTATGACAGGGGGCAACGGGGAGCTGTTTTTT.

This clone was counted between two and nine times. DNA for the CDR3: TGCGCCAGCAGCTTACACCCCGATGGTCTAACTAATGAAAAACTGTTTTTT. It translates to CASSLHPDGLTNEKLFF. The chain has TRBV5-1 and TRBJ1-4, with D hard to call. Trimming pared 2 bases from V and 1 base from J, leaving 15 bases between. This CDR3 is built from 17 residues. Germline lookup yields CDR1 SGHRS and CDR2 YFSETQ.

The chain combines TRBV6-5 with TRBJ1-1, with D tentatively TRBD1 (5 bases). The length of the CDR3 is 14 residues. The germline V gene has CDR1 MNHEY and CDR2 SVGAGI. V gave up 6 bases and J gave up 3 bases, with 14 bases separating them. The CDR3 DNA reads TGTGCCAGCAGGCCTATTTGGGGGGACACTGAAGCTTTCTTT. Its protein is CASRPIWGDTEAFF.

The rearrangement links TRBV7-2 to TRBJ2-3; TRBD2 aligns across 11 bases. With 4 bases clipped from V and 5 bases from J, the junction kept 5 bases outside the gene matches. Germline-derived CDR1 and CDR2 are SGHTA and FQGNSA. There are 15 residues in the CDR3. The CDR3 nucleotides are TGTGCCAGCAGCTCCTTAGCGGGGGGGCAAGATACGCAGTATTTT. As protein: CASSSLAGGQDTQYF.

The chain joins TRBV6-5 to TRBJ1-4; TRBD1 matches at 7 bases. The CDR3 loop spans 16 amino acids. V shed 1 base and J 12 bases; nucleotides not matched to a gene: 14. Germline loops: CDR1 MNHEY, CDR2 SVGAGI. CDR3 residues: CASSYYPPNRGLELFF. Here the CDR3 DNA reads TGTGCCAGCAGTTACTACCCCCCTAACAGGGGTTTAGAACTGTTTTTT.

The chain recombines TRBV7-2 with TRBJ1-1, with D hard to call. Germline assignment: CDR1 SGHTA and CDR2 FQGNSA. V was pared by 1 base and J by 6 bases, with 6 bases between. The length of the CDR3 is 12 residues. CDR3 nucleotides: TGTGCCAGCAGCTTAGGTTGGCCTGAAGCTTTCTTT. Residues: CASSLGWPEAFF.

The chain employs TRBV5-1 and TRBJ2-1, with D hard to call. Trimming shortened V by 1 base and J by 6 bases, and 14 bases separated the two germline ends. This CDR3 has 15 amino acids. Germline CDR1 reads SGHRS; CDR2 reads YFSETQ. The DNA of the CDR3 is TGCGCCAGCAGCTTGTCCGACTCCTCTCTCAATGAGCAGTTCTTC. Translated, it gives CASSLSDSSLNEQFF. Supplemented by reference TRBV5-1 and TRBJ2-1, the full variable domain reads KAGVTQTPRYLIKTRGQQVTLSCSPISGHRSVSWYQQTPGQGLQFLFEYFSETQRNKGNFPGRFSGRQFSNSRSEMNVSTLELGDSALYLCASSLSDSSLNEQFFGPGTRLTVL.